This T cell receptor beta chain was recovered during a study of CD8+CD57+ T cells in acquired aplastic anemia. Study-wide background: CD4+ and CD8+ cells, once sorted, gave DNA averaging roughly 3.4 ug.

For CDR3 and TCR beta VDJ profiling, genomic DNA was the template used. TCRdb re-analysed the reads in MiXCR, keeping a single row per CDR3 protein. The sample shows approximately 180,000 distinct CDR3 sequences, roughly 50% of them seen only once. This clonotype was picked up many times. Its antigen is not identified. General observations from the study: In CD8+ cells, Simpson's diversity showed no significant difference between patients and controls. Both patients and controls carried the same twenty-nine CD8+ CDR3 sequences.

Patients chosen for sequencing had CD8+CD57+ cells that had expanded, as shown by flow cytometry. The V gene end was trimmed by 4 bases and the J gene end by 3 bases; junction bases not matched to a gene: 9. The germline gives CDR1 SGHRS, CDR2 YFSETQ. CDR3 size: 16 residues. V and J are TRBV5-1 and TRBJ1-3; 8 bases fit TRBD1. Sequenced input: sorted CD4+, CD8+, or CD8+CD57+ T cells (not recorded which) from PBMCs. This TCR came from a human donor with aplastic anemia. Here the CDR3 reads CASSKGQGGRGNTIYF. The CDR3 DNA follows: TGCGCCAGCAGCAAAGGACAGGGCGGCCGTGGAAACACCATATATTTT. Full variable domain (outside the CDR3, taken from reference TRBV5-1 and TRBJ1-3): KAGVTQTPRYLIKTRGQQVTLSCSPISGHRSVSWYQQTPGQGLQFLFEYFSETQRNKGNFPGRFSGRQFSNSRSEMNVSTLELGDSALYLCASSKGQGGRGNTIYFGEGSWLTVV.